The 4 T cell receptor beta chains below were found in one sample sequenced in a study of tumor and adjacent non-tumor tissue in lung cancer. Three rounds of nested PCR, following a modified ARM-PCR protocol, produced the TCRbeta library. In TCRdb, the multiplex PCR reads were re-called with MiXCR into one record per CDR3 protein. The table records about 75,000 distinct CDR3 sequences, around 70% of them present only once. RNA was extracted from bulk tissue without any cell sorting. Distant lung tissue was collected more than 3 cm away from the tumor edge. Material: distant non-tumor lung tissue. The source is a woman in her 50s with non-small cell lung cancer.

A word on this clonotype: At one end, the junction sequence differs from germline, possibly due to a read error. The V gene is TRBV7-3, the J gene TRBJ2-1; 15 nucleotides align to TRBD2. Germline-derived CDR1 and CDR2 are SGHTA and FQGTGA. The CDR3 contains 16 residues. The CDR3 DNA reads as TGTGCCAGCTGCTTAAGCGGGACTAGCGGGAGGTATGAGCAGTTCTTC. Translating gives CASCLSGTSGRYEQFF.

About this clonotype: A single base separates this from a much larger clone, so it may be a read error. The chain carries TRBV28 and TRBJ2-3, with D possibly being TRBD1 (5 bases). In germline, CDR1 is MDHEN, CDR2 SYDVKM. The CDR3 contains 13 residues. In DNA form, the CDR3 reads TGTGTCAGCAGTTTACAGGGCACAGATACGCAGTATTTT. Amino acid sequence: CVSSLQGTDTQYF.

This clonotype showed up just once. The CDR3 end shows no conserved phenylalanine or tryptophan, and so a read error is likely. This chain joins TRBV11-2 and TRBJ1-4; D not certain. Trimming took off 1 base at V and 5 bases at J, with 8 bases between the two ends. The CDR3 totals 14 residues. CDR1 SGHAT and CDR2 FQNNGV come from the germline V gene. CDR3 sequence reads: CASSLVMANEKLFS. The CDR3 DNA reads TGTGCCAGCAGCTTAGTAATGGCAAATGAAAAACTGTTTTCT.

Comments on this clonotype: The missing conserved phenylalanine or tryptophan at the end of this CDR3 makes a read error likely. The DNA is omitted, as the CDR3 cannot be located on it reliably, and the CDR3 follows TCRdb's listing. The V and J genes are TRBV29-1 and TRBJ1-2. The CDR3 sequence runs 11 residues, both termini included. CDR1 and CDR2 from the germline V gene are SQVTM and ANQGSEA. The CDR3 spells CSVVLGHGYIL.